The next 27 T cell receptor beta chains were all read from a single sample in a study of identical twins (dated by TCRdb to about 2016). Libraries were constructed by 5' RACE. Sequencing was carried out with an Illumina HiSeq 2000. The public reads were quality trimmed at Q25 with fastp and then assembled into clones with MiXCR by TCRdb, keeping productive beta chains. A single entry per CDR3 protein holds the most common genes and DNA from its merged rows. This sample lists around 650,000 distinct CDR3 sequences; around 7.4% were detected once. The leading ten clones occupy roughly 1.6% of the sample. These data were also reused for a study on yellow fever vaccine responses in identical twins.

The specimen was PBMCs. The receptors were sampled from a young woman in good health.

In this sample, this clonotype turned up many times. This chain links TRBV20-1 with TRBJ1-5; D remains ambiguous. Per the germline V gene, CDR1 is DFQATT and CDR2 is SNEGSKA (reference sequence). This CDR3 comprises 17 residues. Deletions cut 2 bases from V and 0 bases from J, with 17 bases between. The CDR3 DNA is TGCAGTGCTAGACAGCCGGTTTTGGGATATAGCAATCAGCCCCAGCATTTT. Protein sequence: CSARQPVLGYSNQPQHF.

This clonotype was seen many times. A read error may account for a junction end that differs from germline. The chain has TRBV20-1 and TRBJ1-1, with no clear D. The CDR3 runs to 13 residues. The germline V gene encodes CDR1 DFQATT and CDR2 SNEGSKA (reference sequence). Written as DNA, the CDR3 is TGCAGTGCTAGAGAGGGGTTGAAAACTGAAGCTTTCTTT. Its translation: CSAREGLKTEAFF.

The V and J genes are TRBV20-1 and TRBJ2-5, with D perhaps matching TRBD1 or TRBD2 (5 bases each). The V end lost 0 bases, the J end lost 4 bases, and 15 bases lay between the germline ends. Germline V gene sequence: CDR1 DFQATT, CDR2 SNEGSKA (reference sequence). The CDR3 loop spans 15 amino acids. CDR3 nucleotides: TGCAGTGCTAGAGAGTTGGGCATTGGGGGAGAGACCCAGTACTTC. Its translation: CSARELGIGGETQYF.

V is TRBV29-1 and J is TRBJ1-1, with D uncertain. CDR3 length equals 13 residues. Germline V lookup: CDR1 SQVTM, CDR2 ANQGSEA. The ends were cut back, 5 bases at V and 3 bases at J, with 13 bases in the middle. The CDR3 region is CSVQPRRDTEAFF. CDR3 bases: TGCAGCGTTCAGCCCAGGAGGGACACTGAAGCTTTCTTT.

This clonotype was found a few times. This chain links TRBV7-9 with TRBJ1-3, with D possibly TRBD1 on 6 matching bases. The CDR3 is 13 residues long. Between the trimmed V and J ends, which lost 9 bases and 2 bases, there was a span of 11 bases. Germline values: CDR1 SEHNR, CDR2 FQNEAQ (reference sequence). The CDR3 reads CASQQGAGNTIYF. For the CDR3, the DNA is TGTGCCAGTCAACAGGGAGCTGGAAACACCATATATTTT.

There are a few counts of this clonotype. CDR3 residues: CASSLGGSTGANVLTF. In DNA form, the CDR3 reads TGTGCCAGCAGCTTAGGCGGGAGTACTGGGGCCAACGTCCTGACTTTC. The chain carries TRBV7-8 and TRBJ2-6; 7 nucleotides match TRBD2. CDR3 length: 16 residues. Germline assignment: CDR1 SGHVS and CDR2 FQNEAQ. The ends lost 1 base at V and 2 bases at J; junction bases unmatched: 2.

This clonotype was recorded a few times. The V and J genes are TRBV2 and TRBJ2-3; D is undetermined. Germline V gene lookup returns CDR1 SNHLY and CDR2 FYNNEI. Trimming pared 7 bases from V and 0 bases from J, leaving 14 bases between. The CDR3 is made up of 15 amino acids. The CDR3 loop is CASTAGRSSTDTQYF. The DNA of the CDR3 is TGTGCCAGCACCGCCGGTAGAAGTAGCACAGATACGCAGTATTTT.

At least ten counts were recorded for this clonotype. V is TRBV15 and J is TRBJ1-2; TRBD1 agrees at 9 bases. The trim removed 8 bases at V and 2 bases at J, leaving 3 bases unmatched. Germline V gene sequence: CDR1 LNHNV, CDR2 YYDKDF (reference sequence). This CDR3 spans 13 amino acids. The CDR3 here is CATSQGANYGYTF. The CDR3 DNA is TGTGCCACCTCACAGGGGGCAAACTATGGCTACACCTTC.

This clonotype has ten or more counts. The chain combines TRBV10-3 with TRBJ1-1; 10 bases agree with TRBD1. V was clipped by 6 bases and J by 0 bases; unmatched bases: 4. The V gene's germline CDR1 is ENHRY and CDR2 SYGVKD. The CDR3 sequence is 15 residues long. The CDR3 here is CAISGTGDMNTEAFF. The CDR3 DNA reads TGTGCCATCAGCGGGACAGGGGACATGAACACTGAAGCTTTCTTT.

In this sample, this clonotype turned up many times. The chain is built from TRBV6-4 and TRBJ2-3; 11 bases are shared with TRBD2. The CDR3 runs to 15 residues. The V gene end was trimmed by 4 bases and the J gene end by 6 bases; junction bases not matched to a gene: 6. Germline loops: CDR1 MRHNA, CDR2 SNTAGT. DNA for the CDR3: TGTGCCAGCAGTGTACTAGCGGGGGAGCAGGATACGCAGTATTTT. This sequence encodes CASSVLAGEQDTQYF.

This clonotype appeared many times. The chain links TRBV2 to TRBJ2-1; 14 bases are shared with TRBD2. CDR1 and CDR2 (germline): SNHLY, FYNNEI. This CDR3 has 14 residues. V gave up 5 bases and J gave up 12 bases; unmatched junction bases: 6. CDR3 sequence: CASSTGLAGEGQFF. Written as DNA, the CDR3 is TGTGCCAGCAGTACGGGACTAGCGGGAGAAGGGCAGTTCTTC.

The chain links TRBV2 to TRBJ2-1; tentatively, D is TRBD2 (5 bases). Looked up from germline, CDR1 is SNHLY and CDR2 is FYNNEI. The CDR3 runs to 18 residues. Trimming took 2 bases from V and 0 from J, leaving 17 bases between them. CDR3 bases: TGTGCCAGCAGTGAAAGTCATTTCGGGGAGAGCTCCTACAATGAGCAGTTCTTC. Amino acid sequence: CASSESHFGESSYNEQFF.

This clonotype was counted at least ten times. The chain uses TRBV7-7 and TRBJ2-2; 9 bases line up with TRBD1. V was pared by 4 bases and J by 3 bases, with 9 bases of the junction left unmatched. The CDR3 is 17 residues long. Germline V gene data show CDR1 as SSHAT and CDR2 as FNYEAQ (reference sequence). The CDR3 nucleotides read TGTGCCAGCAGCTCCCTACAGGGGACAGGGTACACCGGGGAGCTGTTTTTT. Translating gives CASSSLQGTGYTGELFF.

The chain's CDR3 is CASSPVSGETQYF. In DNA form, the CDR3 reads TGCGCCAGCAGCCCGGTTTCGGGGGAGACCCAGTACTTC. J is TRBJ2-5 and V is TRBV5-1; the D gene is possibly TRBD2 (5 bases). CDR3 length: 13 amino acids. Germline CDR1 SGHRS, CDR2 YFSETQ. V lost 4 bases, J lost 5 bases, and 12 bases lay in between.

This clonotype occurred a few times. The chain uses TRBV5-4 and TRBJ2-2, with 7 positions matching TRBD1. Losses at the gene ends were 5 bases for V and 1 base for J; bases not matched to a gene: 5. Germline V CDR1 and CDR2: SGHNT, YYREEE (reference sequence). The CDR3 runs to 15 residues. The CDR3 DNA follows: TGTGCCAGCAGGGCAGGGGGTGGGAACACCGGGGAGCTGTTTTTT. It codes for CASRAGGGNTGELFF.

In this sample, this clonotype turned up many times. The gene calls are TRBV12-3 or TRBV12-4 and TRBJ2-1; possibly TRBD1 for D (6 bases). Trimming removed 4 bases at V and 3 bases at J, with 19 bases between. The CDR3 is made up of 17 amino acids. In nucleotides, the CDR3 is TGTGCCAGCAGTTCTACCAAGAGGGGGACGGGCTACAATGAGCAGTTCTTC. Translated: CASSSTKRGTGYNEQFF.

This clonotype has a handful of counts. The chain has TRBV29-1 and TRBJ2-7; 7 nucleotides agree with TRBD2. V shed 6 bases and J 5 bases; nucleotides not matched to a gene: 4. Germline V gene lookup returns CDR1 SQVTM and CDR2 ANQGSEA. This CDR3 is 11 amino acids long. In DNA form, the CDR3 reads TGCAGCGTGGGGGGGGGACACGAGCAGTACTTC. Amino acids: CSVGGGHEQYF.

The V gene is TRBV20-1, the J gene TRBJ2-1; 9 nucleotides line up with TRBD2. This CDR3 spans 17 amino acids. V shed 1 base and J 0 bases; nucleotides not matched to a gene: 7. Per the germline V gene, CDR1 is DFQATT and CDR2 is SNEGSKA (reference sequence). This CDR3 reads CSARAVSGRSSYNEQFF. The CDR3 DNA is TGCAGTGCTAGAGCCGTTAGCGGGAGAAGCTCCTACAATGAGCAGTTCTTC.

In its sample, this clonotype was seen many times. The chain employs TRBV27 and TRBJ2-1, with 7 bases matching TRBD2. Germline V gene data show CDR1 as MNHEY and CDR2 as SMNVEV (reference sequence). The V segment lost 0 bases and the J segment 0 bases; nucleotides outside the gene matches: 5. CDR3 size: 17 residues. In DNA, the CDR3 is TGTGCCAGCAGTTTATCGATACCGGGGGGCTCCTACAATGAGCAGTTCTTC. Translating gives CASSLSIPGGSYNEQFF.

This clonotype was observed a handful of times. This chain connects TRBV11-1 to TRBJ2-1, with 9 bases matching TRBD2. V trimming: 5 bases; J trimming: 4 bases; junction bases outside the gene matches: 15. CDR1 and CDR2 (germline): SGHAT, FQDESV (reference sequence). The CDR3 has 18 amino acids. In DNA, the CDR3 is TGTGCCAGCAGCCCTACCGGGGTCCTAGCGGGGTTGTACAATGAGCAGTTCTTC. Its protein product is CASSPTGVLAGLYNEQFF.

This clonotype showed up many times. The chain employs TRBV20-1 and TRBJ2-1, with 9 bases matching TRBD2. CDR1 DFQATT and CDR2 SNEGSKA come from the germline V gene (reference sequence). Trimming took 3 bases from V and 3 from J; bases not matched to a gene: 0. The CDR3 runs 13 residues. CDR3 loop: CSASSGSYNEQFF. The CDR3 nucleotides read TGCAGTGCTAGTAGCGGGAGCTACAATGAGCAGTTCTTC.

The gene calls are TRBV28 and TRBJ2-7, with 7 bases fitting TRBD1. V was clipped by 5 bases and J by 5 bases; unmatched bases: 9. Per germline, CDR1 MDHEN and CDR2 SYDVKM. The CDR3 sequence is 14 residues long. For the CDR3, the DNA is TGTGCCAGCAGTCCCGGACACGGACAGGACGAGCAGTACGTC. Its translation: CASSPGHGQDEQYV.

This clonotype came up a few times. V is TRBV6-1 and J is TRBJ1-2; D may be TRBD1 (6 bases). The germline CDR1 and CDR2 sequences are MNHNS and SASEGT. CDR3 length: 15 residues. V was pared by 10 bases and J by 2 bases, with 20 bases between. This chain's CDR3 is CATLTGAPSNYGYTF. CDR3 in DNA: TGTGCCACGCTGACGGGGGCCCCCAGCAACTATGGCTACACCTTC.

Many counts were recorded for this clonotype. The V call is TRBV20-1, the J call TRBJ2-7; 12 nucleotides agree with TRBD2. This CDR3 is 13 amino acids long. The V gene's germline CDR1 is DFQATT and CDR2 SNEGSKA (reference sequence). The V and J ends lost 3 bases and 7 bases, in that order; junction bases with no gene match: 4. DNA of the CDR3: TGCAGTGCTAGGACTAGCGGGGGATTGGAGCAGTACGTC. Translated, it gives CSARTSGGLEQYV.

The V call is TRBV24-1, the J call TRBJ1-5; TRBD1 might be the D (5 bases). The germline V gene has CDR1 KGHDR and CDR2 SFDVKD. The CDR3 has 16 residues. V was clipped by 7 bases and J by 0 bases, with 15 bases between them. DNA of the CDR3: TGTGCCACCAGGGCCGCGGGACCGCTTAGCAATCAGCCCCAGCATTTT. As protein: CATRAAGPLSNQPQHF.

V usage is TRBV20-1 and J usage is TRBJ1-4; D is unresolved. The CDR3 length is 11 residues. Looked up from germline, CDR1 is DFQATT and CDR2 is SNEGSKA (reference sequence). CDR3 DNA: TGCAAGGCCTGGGCTAATGAAAAACTGTTTTTT. This translates into CKAWANEKLFF.

The CDR3 sequence: CAFCSSAPFSAPSYEQYF. The CDR3 bases are TGTGCCTTCTGTTCATCCGCCCCCTTTAGCGCCCCCTCCTACGAGCAGTACTTC. This chain connects TRBV3-1 to TRBJ2-7, with a weak D call TRBD2 (5 bases). Germline values: CDR1 LGHDT, CDR2 YNNKEL (reference sequence). The CDR3 is 18 residues long. Trimming removed 11 bases at V and 0 bases at J, with 29 bases between.